The clone carrying this TCR beta chain was counted a single time. The sample originates from a study of T cell changes during pregnancy in multiple sclerosis. Profiled with immunoSEQ multiplex PCR; TCRdb holds only in-frame clones, not every one. The repertoire holds around 130,000 clones, with 80% to 95% as singletons. This receptor was obtained from a female donor with multiple sclerosis, enrolled in a pregnancy study. Here the sequenced sample was peripheral blood, taken before pregnancy.

The chain's CDR3 is CASSPRNNYVSSGYTF. The CDR3 nucleotides are TGTGCCAGCAGCCCCCGGAACAACTATGTTTCGTCGGGCTACACCTTC. This rearrangement joins TRBV7-8 to TRBJ1-2; D is unclear. The V and J ends lost 5 bases and 8 bases respectively, with 24 bases between them. The germline CDR1 and CDR2 sequences are SGHVS and FQNEAQ. CDR3 length: 16 residues.